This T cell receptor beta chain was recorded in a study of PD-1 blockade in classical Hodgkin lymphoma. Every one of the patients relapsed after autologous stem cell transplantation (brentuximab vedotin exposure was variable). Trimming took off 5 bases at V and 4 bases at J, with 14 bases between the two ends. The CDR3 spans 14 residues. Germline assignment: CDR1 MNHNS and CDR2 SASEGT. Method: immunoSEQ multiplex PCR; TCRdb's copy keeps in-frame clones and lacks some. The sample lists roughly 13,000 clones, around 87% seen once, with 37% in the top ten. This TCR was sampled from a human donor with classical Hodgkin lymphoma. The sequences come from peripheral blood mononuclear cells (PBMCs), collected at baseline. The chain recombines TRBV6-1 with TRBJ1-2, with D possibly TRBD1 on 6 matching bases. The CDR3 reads CASSREGGFYGYTF. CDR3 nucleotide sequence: TGTGCCAGCAGTCGAGAAGGGGGATTCTATGGCTACACCTTC.